These 17 T cell receptor beta chains share one sample of origin, sequenced in a study of T cell repertoires in cytomegalovirus infection. TCRdb redid the calling of the reads with MiXCR, one entry per CDR3 protein. Of some 100,000 distinct CDR3 sequences in the sample, 20% to 30% are singletons; the top ten hold 30% to 40%. Sequencing used CD8+ T cells from PBMCs. The receptor source for this set is a human donor in good health (CMV status not recorded). Some clones in this sample may be carry-over from other donors' samples.

This clonotype was detected only a few times. V usage is TRBV14 and J usage is TRBJ2-3; possibly TRBD1 for D (8 bases). Germline V gives CDR1 SGHDN, CDR2 FVKESK. Trimming removed 1 base from V and 4 bases from J, with 15 bases in between. The CDR3 covers 16 residues. The CDR3 sequence is CASSQADRGGADTQYF. The CDR3 region has the DNA TGTGCCAGCAGCCAAGCTGACAGGGGAGGGGCAGATACGCAGTATTTT.

This clonotype was detected a few times. The CDR3 loop reads CASSVGGENSPLHF. Here the CDR3 DNA reads TGTGCCAGCAGCGTAGGGGGGGAAAATTCACCCCTCCACTTT. This rearrangement joins TRBV9 to TRBJ1-6, with TRBD1 as a possible D gene (5 bases). Trimming left V 0 bases short and J 7 bases short, with 8 bases between. Looked up from germline, CDR1 is SGDLS and CDR2 is YYNGEE. The CDR3 is made up of 14 amino acids.

V gene TRBV15 combines with J gene TRBJ2-7; 8 bases line up with TRBD1. The CDR3 is made up of 15 amino acids. From germline, CDR1 is LNHNV and CDR2 YYDKDF (reference sequence). V lost 5 bases, J lost 0 bases, and 6 bases stayed unmatched. The CDR3 loop is CATSPDRVSSYEQYF. The DNA of the CDR3 is TGTGCCACCAGCCCGGACAGGGTATCCTCCTACGAGCAGTACTTC.

This clonotype was observed at least ten times. The CDR3 DNA sequence: TGTGCCAGCAGCCCTACTAGGGTCTTGGAAGCTTTCTTT. Its protein product is CASSPTRVLEAFF. The chain employs TRBV7-8 and TRBJ1-1; D not certain. The CDR3 has 13 residues. Germline-derived CDR1 and CDR2 are SGHVS and FQNEAQ. V was cut by 5 bases and J by 8 bases, with 15 bases left in between. Variable domain in full (rest from reference TRBV7-8 and TRBJ1-1): GAGVSQSPRYKVAKRGQDVALRCDPISGHVSLFWYQQALGQGPEFLTYFQNEAQLDKSGLPSDRFFAERPEGSVSTLKIQRTQQEDSAVYLCASSPTRVLEAFFGQGTRLTVV.

This clonotype showed up just a few times. The rearrangement uses TRBV20-1 and TRBJ2-7; 8 bases are shared with TRBD2. The CDR3 loop spans 15 amino acids. The junction had 9 bases not matched to a gene; V was cut back by 0 bases and J by 5 bases. CDR1 and CDR2 (germline): DFQATT, SNEGSKA (reference sequence). The CDR3 sequence is CSAREGAGDADEQYF. CDR3 sequence (DNA): TGCAGTGCTAGAGAAGGAGCGGGAGATGCCGACGAGCAGTACTTC.

This clonotype was found a few times. The chain combines TRBV6-2 or TRBV6-3 with TRBJ2-3, with 8 bases aligning to TRBD1. Losses at the gene ends were 8 bases for V and 3 bases for J; bases not matched to a gene: 7. This CDR3 region has 14 residues. Germline CDR1 and CDR2: MNHEY and SVGEGT. CDR3 in DNA: TGTGCCAGCGCTACCAGGGGGCTTACAGATACGCAGTATTTT. Translation gives CASATRGLTDTQYF.

J is TRBJ2-3 and V is TRBV6-2 or TRBV6-3, with 8 bases matching TRBD2. Per germline, CDR1 MNHEY and CDR2 SVGEGT. The CDR3 extends over 13 amino acids. V shed 6 bases, J shed 5 bases, and the junction held 4 bases outside the gene matches. This CDR3 reads CASSSTSGDTQYF. The CDR3 DNA sequence: TGTGCCAGCAGCTCAACTAGCGGAGATACGCAGTATTTT.

The chain carries TRBV12-3 or TRBV12-4 and TRBJ1-1, with D maybe TRBD1 (5 bases). CDR3 length: 17 amino acids. With 1 base removed from V and 1 base from J, the gap between germline ends came to 16 bases. CDR3 in amino acids: CASSLEIGAVTNTEAFF. CDR3 sequence (DNA): TGTGCCAGCAGTTTAGAGATAGGGGCGGTGACGAACACTGAAGCTTTCTTT.

This clonotype was seen a few times. This chain links TRBV9 with TRBJ2-1; TRBD2 matches 8 bases. Germline CDR1 and CDR2: SGDLS and YYNGEE. The CDR3 length is 15 residues. Trimming at V came to 0 bases and at J to 8 bases, leaving 7 bases not matched to a gene. The CDR3 region has the DNA TGTGCCAGCAGCGTAGCCAGCGGGAGACTGGATGAGCAGTTCTTC. Protein sequence: CASSVASGRLDEQFF.

The V and J genes are TRBV15 and TRBJ2-5; 8 bases line up with TRBD2. The germline V gene has CDR1 LNHNV and CDR2 YYDKDF (reference sequence). This CDR3 spans 15 amino acids. Trimming removed 3 bases from V and 5 bases from J; junction bases left unmatched: 8. The CDR3 protein is CATSRLPGGLETQYF. Written as DNA, the CDR3 is TGTGCCACCAGCAGGTTACCGGGGGGGCTGGAGACCCAGTACTTC.

The chain has TRBV6-1 and TRBJ1-1; the D gene is possibly TRBD1 (6 bases). Trimming took off 3 bases at V and 5 bases at J, with 22 bases between the two ends. The germline CDR1 and CDR2 sequences are MNHNS and SASEGT. There are 17 residues in the CDR3. This chain's CDR3 is CASSEIIGVGALTEAFF. Here the CDR3 DNA reads TGTGCCAGCAGTGAGATAATCGGCGTGGGGGCGTTGACTGAAGCTTTCTTT.

The sample holds many counts of this clonotype. The J gene is TRBJ1-2, the V gene TRBV7-9; D gene unclear. The V and J ends lost 1 base and 6 bases respectively, with 9 bases between them. The CDR3 runs to 13 residues. Looked up from germline, CDR1 is SEHNR and CDR2 is FQNEAQ (reference sequence). For the CDR3, the DNA is TGTGCCAGCAGCTTAGGGGTAATGAATGGCTACACCTTC. Amino acids: CASSLGVMNGYTF.

This chain joins TRBV11-1 and TRBJ2-7; D ambiguous. Germline V gene lookup returns CDR1 SGHAT and CDR2 FQDESV (reference sequence). With 3 bases removed from V and 2 bases from J, the gap between germline ends came to 11 bases. This CDR3 has 14 amino acids. CDR3 nucleotides: TGTGCCAGCAGCTTGAGGCCTATTACCTACGAGCAGTACTTC. Translation: CASSLRPITYEQYF.

The J gene is TRBJ1-5, the V gene TRBV3-1; D remains ambiguous. The CDR3 runs 15 residues. Germline CDR1 is LGHDT and CDR2 is YNNKEL (reference sequence). The ends were cut back, 0 bases at V and 6 bases at J, with 12 bases in the middle. The CDR3 protein is CASSQDVGMVQPQHF. The CDR3 coding sequence is TGTGCCAGCAGCCAAGATGTAGGGATGGTTCAGCCCCAGCATTTT.

This clonotype was counted between two and nine times. The gene calls are TRBV6-2 or TRBV6-3 and TRBJ2-3, with D possibly being TRBD1 (5 bases). Germline V gene data show CDR1 as MNHEY and CDR2 as SVGEGT. V lost 5 bases and J lost 2, with 14 bases in between. This CDR3 has 15 amino acids. CDR3 in amino acids: CASSTDRKDTDTQYF. The CDR3 region has the DNA TGTGCCAGCAGTACTGACAGAAAAGACACAGATACGCAGTATTTT.

This rearrangement joins TRBV19 to TRBJ2-5, with 8 bases that match TRBD1. Per the germline V gene, CDR1 is LNHDA and CDR2 is SQIVND (reference sequence). Germline trimming cut 3 bases from V and 3 bases from J; bases unmatched to any gene: 3. The CDR3 has 14 residues. CDR3 region: CASSIQDREETQYF. CDR3 nucleotide sequence: TGTGCCAGTAGTATCCAGGACAGGGAAGAGACCCAGTACTTC.

In this sample, this clonotype turned up many times. The V gene is TRBV3-1, the J gene TRBJ2-1; D unclear. Germline values: CDR1 LGHDT, CDR2 YNNKEL (reference sequence). V lost 0 bases, J lost 0 bases, and 6 bases lay in between. The length of the CDR3 is 15 residues. CDR3 sequence reads: CASSQDRSSYNEQFF. In DNA, the CDR3 is TGTGCCAGCAGCCAAGATAGAAGCTCCTACAATGAGCAGTTCTTC.